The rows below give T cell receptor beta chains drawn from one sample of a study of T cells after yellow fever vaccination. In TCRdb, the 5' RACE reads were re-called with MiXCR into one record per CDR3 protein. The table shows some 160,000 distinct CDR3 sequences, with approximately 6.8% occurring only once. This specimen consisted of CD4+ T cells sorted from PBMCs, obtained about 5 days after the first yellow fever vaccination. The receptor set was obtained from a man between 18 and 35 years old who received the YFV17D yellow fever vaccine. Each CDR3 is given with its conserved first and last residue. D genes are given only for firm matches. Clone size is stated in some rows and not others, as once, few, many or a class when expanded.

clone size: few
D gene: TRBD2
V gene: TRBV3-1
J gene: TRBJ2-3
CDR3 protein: CASSQGAAGGISSQYF
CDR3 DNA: TGTGCCAGCAGCCAAGGTGCTGCGGGGGGGATTTCGTCGCAGTATTTT

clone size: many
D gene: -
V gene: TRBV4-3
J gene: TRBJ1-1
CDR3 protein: CASSQIVNTEAFF
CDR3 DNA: TGCGCCAGCAGCCAGATAGTGAACACTGAAGCTTTCTTT

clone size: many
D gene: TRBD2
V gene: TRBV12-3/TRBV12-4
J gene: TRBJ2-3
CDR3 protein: CASSRRGGATDTQYF
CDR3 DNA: TGTGCCAGCAGTAGGCGGGGGGGGGCCACAGATACGCAGTATTTT

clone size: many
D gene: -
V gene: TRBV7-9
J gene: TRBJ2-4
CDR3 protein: CASSLNMAKNIQYF
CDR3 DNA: TGTGCCAGCAGCTTAAACATGGCTAAAAACATTCAGTACTTC

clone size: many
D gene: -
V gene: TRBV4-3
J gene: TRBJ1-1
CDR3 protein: CASSQDDRGGTEAFF
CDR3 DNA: TGCGCCAGCAGCCAAGACGATAGGGGAGGCACTGAAGCTTTCTTT

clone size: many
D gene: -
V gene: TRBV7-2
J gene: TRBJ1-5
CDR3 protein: CASSFNTGGNQPQHF
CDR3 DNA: TGTGCCAGCAGCTTCAATACAGGAGGGAATCAGCCCCAGCATTTT

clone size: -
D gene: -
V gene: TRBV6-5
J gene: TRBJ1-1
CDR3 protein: CASSYIGGVAFF
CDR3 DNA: TGTGCCAGCAGTTACATCGGGGGCGTAGCTTTCTTT

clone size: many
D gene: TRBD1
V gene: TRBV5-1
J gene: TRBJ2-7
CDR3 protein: CASSLAGTGGYEQYF
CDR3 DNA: TGCGCCAGCAGCTTGGCCGGGACAGGGGGTTACGAGCAGTACTTC

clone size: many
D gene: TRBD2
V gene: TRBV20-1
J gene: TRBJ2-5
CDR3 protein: CSAPRGAEETQYF
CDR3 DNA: TGCAGTGCTCCGCGGGGGGCTGAAGAGACCCAGTACTTC

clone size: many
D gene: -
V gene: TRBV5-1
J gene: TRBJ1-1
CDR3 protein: CASRAGHQNTEAFF
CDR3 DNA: TGCGCCAGCAGGGCGGGACACCAGAACACTGAAGCTTTCTTT

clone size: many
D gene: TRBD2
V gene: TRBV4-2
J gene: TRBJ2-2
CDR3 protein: CASSLRGSGVTGELFF
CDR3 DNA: TGTGCCAGCAGCCTCCGGGGTAGCGGGGTGACCGGGGAGCTGTTTTTT

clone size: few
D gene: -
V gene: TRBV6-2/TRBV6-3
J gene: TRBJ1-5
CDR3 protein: CASTSSGGNQPQHF
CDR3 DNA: TGTGCCAGCACTAGCTCAGGGGGCAATCAGCCCCAGCATTTT

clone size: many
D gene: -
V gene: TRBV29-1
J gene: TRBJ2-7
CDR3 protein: CSVGPSLRGSEQYF
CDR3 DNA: TGCAGCGTTGGCCCGTCTCTACGAGGGAGTGAGCAGTACTTC

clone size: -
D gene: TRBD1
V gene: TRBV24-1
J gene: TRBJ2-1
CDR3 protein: CATSDLQGQGGNEQFF
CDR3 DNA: TGTGCCACCAGTGATCTACAAGGACAGGGGGGTAATGAGCAGTTCTTC

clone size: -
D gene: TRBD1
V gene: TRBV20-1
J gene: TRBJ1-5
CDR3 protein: CSARELGGNNQPQHF
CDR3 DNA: TGCAGTGCTAGAGAGTTAGGGGGCAACAATCAGCCCCAGCATTTT

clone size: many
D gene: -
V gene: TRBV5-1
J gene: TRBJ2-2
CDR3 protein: CASSLQGGRELFF
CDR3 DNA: TGCGCCAGCAGCTTGCAGGGGGGAAGGGAGCTGTTTTTT